The 25 T cell receptor beta chains below all came from one sample that was sequenced in a study of blood T cell repertoires in COVID-19. Sequenced by immunoSEQ multiplex PCR; TCRdb stores in-frame clones only, minus some. The table lists some 300,000 clones, 75% to 90% of them singletons. Sequenced: peripheral blood. Source of these receptors: a woman aged 70-85 years with COVID-19, enrolled during active disease.

This CDR3 reads CASSPQGFGGYTF. Here the CDR3 DNA reads TGCGCCAGCAGCCCCCAGGGGTTTGGTGGCTACACCTTC. The gene calls are TRBV5-1 and TRBJ1-2; tentative D call: TRBD1 (6 bases). The CDR3 loop spans 13 amino acids. The V gene lost 4 bases and the J gene lost 7 bases, with 14 bases spanning the gap. Germline values: CDR1 SGHRS, CDR2 YFSETQ. Based on the CDR3 plus reference TRBV5-1 and TRBJ1-2, the full variable domain is KAGVTQTPRYLIKTRGQQVTLSCSPISGHRSVSWYQQTPGQGLQFLFEYFSETQRNKGNFPGRFSGRQFSNSRSEMNVSTLELGDSALYLCASSPQGFGGYTFGSGTRLTVV.

V and J are TRBV12-5 and TRBJ1-6; D possibly corresponds to TRBD1 (6 bases). The CDR3 totals 13 residues. Germline values: CDR1 LGHNT, CDR2 FRNRAP. The germline V and J ends were trimmed by 2 bases and 10 bases, with 9 bases remaining between them. CDR3 residues: CASGLLQGSPLHF. CDR3 nucleotides: TGTGCTAGTGGTTTGCTACAGGGATCACCCCTCCACTTT.

This clone occurred once. This chain connects TRBV7-8 to TRBJ2-1, with TRBD1 matching over 8 bases. J lost 8 bases, V lost 0 bases, and 6 bases had no gene match. The germline V gene encodes CDR1 SGHVS and CDR2 FQNEAQ. This CDR3 has 15 amino acids. This chain's CDR3 is CASSLADTGGYEQFF. The CDR3 DNA reads TGTGCCAGCAGCTTAGCGGATACAGGGGGTTATGAGCAGTTCTTC.

This chain uses TRBV29-1 with TRBJ2-5; 13 positions match TRBD2. The length of the CDR3 is 18 residues. CDR1 is SQVTM, CDR2 ANQGSEA, per germline. Unmatched junction bases numbered 17, after V lost 6 bases and J lost 4 bases. CDR3 coding DNA: TGCAGCGTCCCATCATGGGCCCCGGGACTAGCGGGGTCAGAGACCCAGTACTTC. Translated, it gives CSVPSWAPGLAGSETQYF.

V usage is TRBV7-6 and J usage is TRBJ2-7; D not resolved. V lost 1 base and J 0 bases, leaving 7 bases between the germline ends. CDR3 length: 14 residues. The V gene's germline CDR1 is SGHVS and CDR2 FNYEAQ. The CDR3 nucleotides read TGTGCCAGCAGCTTAGTACAGACCTCCTACGAGCAGTACTTC. Translation: CASSLVQTSYEQYF. Together with reference TRBV7-6 and TRBJ2-7, the CDR3 gives the full variable domain: GAGVSQSPRYKVTKRGQDVALRCDPISGHVSLYWYRQALGQGPEFLTYFNYEAQQDKSGLPNDRFSAERPEGSISTLTIQRTEQRDSAMYRCASSLVQTSYEQYFGPGTRLTVT.

The J gene is TRBJ2-3, the V gene TRBV5-4; D may be TRBD2 (7 bases). CDR1 SGHNT and CDR2 YYREEE come from the germline V gene (reference sequence). The CDR3 is made up of 16 amino acids. V was trimmed by 6 bases and J by 1 base, leaving 18 bases between them. As DNA, the CDR3 is TGTGCCAGCACCTTTGGGGGGGGCTGGGGCACAGATACGCAGTATTTT. It specifies CASTFGGGWGTDTQYF.

The gene calls are TRBV6-5 and TRBJ2-5, with a weak D call TRBD1 (6 bases). Trimming shortened V by 5 bases and J by 3 bases, and 13 bases separated the two germline ends. The CDR3 sequence is 14 residues long. The V gene's germline CDR1 is MNHEY and CDR2 SVGAGI. This CDR3 is CASSPGGGKETQYF. CDR3 bases: TGTGCCAGCAGTCCCGGTGGGGGCAAAGAGACCCAGTACTTC.

The rearrangement joins TRBV18 to TRBJ1-1; D gene uncertain. The CDR3 is made up of 14 amino acids. Germline assignment: CDR1 KGHSH and CDR2 LQKENI. Trimming stripped 1 base from V and 0 bases from J, with 6 bases between. CDR3 loop: CASSPLQMNTEAFF. CDR3 DNA: TGTGCCAGCTCACCACTCCAGATGAACACTGAAGCTTTCTTT.

The chain recombines TRBV2 with TRBJ1-3, with unresolved D. The germline V gene has CDR1 SNHLY and CDR2 FYNNEI. The V gene lost 4 bases and the J gene lost 4 bases, with 14 bases spanning the gap. The CDR3 spans 15 residues. This chain's CDR3 is CASSVSGSEGNTIYF. The CDR3 region has the DNA TGTGCCAGCAGTGTATCCGGGAGCGAGGGAAACACCATATATTTT.

This clone was seen a few times. The chain joins TRBV29-1 to TRBJ1-1, with 8 bases fitting TRBD1. This CDR3 spans 14 amino acids. CDR1 is SQVTM, CDR2 ANQGSEA, per germline. With V trimmed by 6 bases and J by 11 bases, 17 bases remained unmatched. The CDR3 DNA is TGCAGCGTCGCGCCCGCAGACAGGGGTTTGTGGGCTTTCTTT. Its protein product is CSVAPADRGLWAFF.

V usage is TRBV5-1 and J usage is TRBJ2-7; the match to TRBD2 covers 14 bases. This CDR3 contains 16 residues. Germline V gene lookup returns CDR1 SGHRS and CDR2 YFSETQ. With 0 bases clipped from V and 5 bases from J, the junction kept 4 bases outside the gene matches. CDR3 sequence: CASSLGTSGGINEQYF. Written as DNA, the CDR3 is TGCGCCAGCAGCTTGGGGACTAGCGGGGGGATAAACGAGCAGTACTTC.

Only a few counts were recorded for this clone. The rearrangement uses TRBV10-1 and TRBJ1-1; the D is unclear. V lost 2 bases and J lost 1, with 8 bases in between. CDR1 is WNHNN, CDR2 SYGVQD, per germline (reference sequence). The CDR3 contains 14 residues. CDR3 loop: CASSEGTWNTEAFF. For the CDR3, the DNA is TGCGCCAGCAGTGAGGGCACGTGGAACACTGAAGCTTTCTTT.

The V call is TRBV27, the J call TRBJ1-3; tentatively, D is TRBD1 (6 bases). Trimming removed 4 bases from V and 1 base from J, with 20 bases in between. The CDR3 is 18 amino acids. Germline CDR1 and CDR2: MNHEY and SMNVEV (reference sequence). The CDR3 coding sequence is TGTGCCAGCAGTTCCACTACAGGGCTGGGAAATTCTGGAAACACCATATATTTT. Amino acids: CASSSTTGLGNSGNTIYF.

The chain links TRBV30 to TRBJ1-1; D might be TRBD1 (5 bases). The V and J ends lost 2 bases and 2 bases respectively, with 9 bases between them. Germline CDR1 and CDR2: GTSNPN and SVGIG (reference sequence). The CDR3 loop spans 13 amino acids. CDR3 sequence: CAWSYQGNTEAFF. In DNA, the CDR3 is TGTGCCTGGAGTTATCAGGGAAACACTGAAGCTTTCTTT.

The chain is built from TRBV7-2 and TRBJ2-1, with 7 bases matching TRBD1. Germline lookup yields CDR1 SGHTA and CDR2 FQGNSA. The CDR3 runs 14 residues. V was pared by 5 bases and J by 8 bases, with 9 bases of the junction left unmatched. CDR3 region: CASSPDRVGDEQFF. The CDR3 coding sequence is TGTGCCAGCAGCCCAGACAGGGTTGGGGATGAGCAGTTCTTC.

The V and J genes are TRBV6-2 or TRBV6-3 and TRBJ1-6; D not certain. Germline V gives CDR1 MNHEY, CDR2 SVGEGT. The CDR3 has 16 amino acids. Trimming pared 6 bases from V and 0 bases from J, leaving 12 bases between. The CDR3 nucleotides are TGTGCCAGCAGCCCTGTGGGGAGCTCCTATAATTCACCCCTCCACTTT. Amino acid sequence: CASSPVGSSYNSPLHF.

CDR3 protein: CASSQYGGSMDSPLHF. The DNA of the CDR3 is TGCGCCAGCAGCCAATATGGGGGGTCGATGGATTCACCCCTCCACTTT. This chain links TRBV4-1 with TRBJ1-6; tentative D call: TRBD1 (5 bases). Trimming removed 2 bases at V and 8 bases at J, with 16 bases between. In germline, CDR1 is MGHRA, CDR2 YSYEKL. CDR3 size: 16 residues.

The genes are TRBV4-1 and TRBJ2-1; the D is unclear. The CDR3 sequence is 12 residues long. The V end was cut by 1 base, the J end by 9 bases, with 7 bases between. Germline CDR1 MGHRA, CDR2 YSYEKL. The CDR3 loop is CASSQGRGEQFF. The CDR3 nucleotides are TGCGCCAGCAGCCAAGGGCGAGGTGAGCAGTTCTTC.

V usage is TRBV9 and J usage is TRBJ1-2, with D hard to call. The CDR3 sequence is 12 residues long. V was pared by 4 bases and J by 2 bases, with 6 bases between. Per germline, CDR1 SGDLS and CDR2 YYNGEE. CDR3 DNA: TGTGCCAGCAGCCTATCGAACTATGGCTACACCTTC. Its translation is CASSLSNYGYTF.

The CDR3 here is CASSLGASGGASEQFF. For the CDR3, the DNA is TGCGCCAGCAGCTTGGGAGCTAGCGGGGGGGCAAGTGAGCAGTTCTTC. V is TRBV5-1 and J is TRBJ2-1, with 12 bases fitting TRBD2. Germline V gene data show CDR1 as SGHRS and CDR2 as YFSETQ. V was clipped by 0 bases and J by 9 bases; unmatched bases: 7. The CDR3 totals 16 residues.

The J gene is TRBJ1-1, the V gene TRBV29-1, with 7 nucleotides matching TRBD1. This CDR3 has 14 residues. V lost 4 bases and J lost 1; bases outside the gene matches: 6. Germline V CDR1 and CDR2: SQVTM, ANQGSEA. CDR3 in DNA: TGCAGCGTTGCGGTCAGGGGGGAGAACACTGAAGCTTTCTTT. Amino acids: CSVAVRGENTEAFF.

This chain links TRBV10-3 with TRBJ1-4, with a weak D call TRBD1 (5 bases). V lost 10 bases to trimming and J lost 2 bases, with 11 bases between them. The CDR3 has 13 residues. CDR1 and CDR2 (germline): ENHRY, SYGVKD. The CDR3, as DNA: TGTGCCACCTCCAGGGATACTAATGAAAAACTGTTTTTT. Translated, it gives CATSRDTNEKLFF.

The chain employs TRBV2 and TRBJ1-2, with 11 bases aligning to TRBD1. The V segment lost 7 bases and the J segment 5 bases; nucleotides outside the gene matches: 6. The CDR3 is made up of 14 amino acids. CDR1 is SNHLY and CDR2 is FYNNEI in the germline V gene. Here the CDR3 reads CASIRTGGFYGYTF. The CDR3 nucleotides are TGTGCCAGCATACGGACAGGGGGCTTTTATGGCTACACCTTC.

Turning to this clone: The same CDR3 can be traced to other DNA sequences in this sample. The V call is TRBV24-1, the J call TRBJ2-3; D is perhaps TRBD2 (6 bases). CDR3 length: 16 residues. Deletions cut 1 base from V and 0 bases from J, with 10 bases between. The germline V gene has CDR1 KGHDR and CDR2 SFDVKD. The CDR3 bases are TGTGCCACCAGTGATTTCTCGGGGGTCAGCACAGATACGCAGTATTTT. Its translation: CATSDFSGVSTDTQYF.

The V gene is TRBV21-1, the J gene TRBJ2-4; TRBD2, the table's D call, lacks a check against the DNA. TRBV21-1 is a documented pseudogene. The CDR3 spans 15 residues. CDR3 DNA: TGTGCCAGCAGCCCCTGCTCGAGTTCCAAAAACATTCAGTACTTC. Protein: CASSPCSSSKNIQYF.